This record looks at one T cell receptor (beta chain) sequence and its context. This CDR3 spans 15 amino acids. The germline CDR1 and CDR2 sequences are SGHRS and YFSETQ. The germline V and J ends were trimmed by 3 bases and 2 bases, with 13 bases remaining between them. Original methodology: Amplification with reference gene primers provided the estimates of nucleated cell counts. The assay was immunoSEQ multiplex PCR, and TCRdb's table has in-frame clones only and misses some. From that table come the V and J calls and clone size; the DNA was used to work out D and trimming. The sample has 150,000 or so clones, about 88% seen once. This record comes from a study of blood T cell repertoires in COVID-19. Study in general: Whether acute or convalescent, the COVID-19 samples came from the United States, Italy and Spain. Sample material is recorded as cDNA or gDNA derived from T cells, B-cell-depleted T cells, or PBMCs.

This TCR came from a man in his sixties with acute or convalescent COVID-19. Sequences were obtained from peripheral blood. The chain carries TRBV5-1 and TRBJ2-3; a possible D gene is TRBD2 (6 bases). The DNA of the CDR3 is TGCGCCAGCAGCTCAACGCGGGGAACCACAGATACGCAGTATTTT. It is translated as CASSSTRGTTDTQYF.